This record covers a single TCR beta chain. This entry comes from a study of blood T cells in healthy people across ages. Germline V gives CDR1 SGHTA, CDR2 FQGTGA. The CDR3 loop spans 20 amino acids. V dropped 3 bases and J dropped 5; count of bases not matched to a gene: 16. Together with a sample-barcoded 5' primer, a J-beta primer mix was included in a second PCR lasting roughly 6 to 12 cycles. TCRdb re-analysed the 5' RACE reads in MiXCR, keeping a single row per CDR3 protein. The data hold 760,000 or so distinct CDR3 sequences, with roughly 25% observed a single time. These data were likewise used in another study, on T cells of mothers and their children.

The sample was blood. The chain recombines TRBV7-3 with TRBJ2-7, with 16 bases lining up with TRBD2. This clonotype was obtained from a boy aged 10-17 years in good health. CDR3 sequence reads: CASSFLMGLAGGPISNEQYF. The CDR3 DNA is TGTGCCAGCAGCTTCCTTATGGGACTAGCGGGAGGGCCAATTTCGAACGAGCAGTACTTC. The whole variable domain, filled in from reference TRBV7-3 and TRBJ2-7, reads GAGVSQTPSNKVTEKGKYVELRCDPISGHTALYWYRQSLGQGPEFLIYFQGTGAADDSGLPNDRFFAVRPEGSVSTLKIQRTERGDSAVYLCASSFLMGLAGGPISNEQYFGPGTRLTVT.